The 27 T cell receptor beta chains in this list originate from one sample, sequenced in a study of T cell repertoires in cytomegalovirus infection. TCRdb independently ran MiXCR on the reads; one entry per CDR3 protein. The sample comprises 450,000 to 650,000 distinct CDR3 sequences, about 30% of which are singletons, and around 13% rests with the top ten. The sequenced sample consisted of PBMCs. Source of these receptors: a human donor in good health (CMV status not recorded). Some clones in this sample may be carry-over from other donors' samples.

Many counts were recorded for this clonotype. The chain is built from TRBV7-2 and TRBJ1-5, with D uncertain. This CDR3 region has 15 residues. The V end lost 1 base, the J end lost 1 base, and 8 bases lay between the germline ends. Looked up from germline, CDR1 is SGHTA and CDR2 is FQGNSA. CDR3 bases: TGTGCCAGCAGCTTAGTCCGCAGCAGCAATCAGCCCCAGCATTTT. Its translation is CASSLVRSSNQPQHF.

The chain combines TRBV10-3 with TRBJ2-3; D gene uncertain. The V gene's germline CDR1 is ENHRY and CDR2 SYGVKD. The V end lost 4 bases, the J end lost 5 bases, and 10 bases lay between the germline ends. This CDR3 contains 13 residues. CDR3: CAISVSQGDTQYF. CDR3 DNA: TGTGCCATCAGTGTCTCCCAAGGAGATACGCAGTATTTT.

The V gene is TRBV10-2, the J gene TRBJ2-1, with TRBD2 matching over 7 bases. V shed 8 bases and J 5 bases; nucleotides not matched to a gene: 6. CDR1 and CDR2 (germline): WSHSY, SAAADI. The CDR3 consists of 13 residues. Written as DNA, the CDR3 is TGCGCCAGCCAGGCGGGAGTACACAATGAGCAGTTCTTC. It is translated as CASQAGVHNEQFF.

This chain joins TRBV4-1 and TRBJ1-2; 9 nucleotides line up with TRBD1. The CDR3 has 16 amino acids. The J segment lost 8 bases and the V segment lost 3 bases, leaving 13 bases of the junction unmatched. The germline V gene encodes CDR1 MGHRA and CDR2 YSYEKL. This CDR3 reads CASSHLPGQGFEGYTF. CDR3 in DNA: TGCGCCAGCAGCCACCTACCGGGACAGGGATTCGAGGGCTACACCTTC.

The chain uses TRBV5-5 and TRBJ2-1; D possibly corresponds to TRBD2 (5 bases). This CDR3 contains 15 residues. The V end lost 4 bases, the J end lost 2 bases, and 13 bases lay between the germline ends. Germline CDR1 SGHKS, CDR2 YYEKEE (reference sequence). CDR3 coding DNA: TGTGCCAGCAGCCCCGAGGGTGTAGCCTACAATGAGCAGTTCTTC. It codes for CASSPEGVAYNEQFF.

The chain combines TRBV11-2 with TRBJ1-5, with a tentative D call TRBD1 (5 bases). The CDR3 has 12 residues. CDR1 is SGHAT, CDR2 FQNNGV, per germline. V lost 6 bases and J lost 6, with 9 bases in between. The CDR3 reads CASSSGFQPQHF. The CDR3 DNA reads TGTGCCAGCAGTTCAGGGTTTCAGCCCCAGCATTTT.

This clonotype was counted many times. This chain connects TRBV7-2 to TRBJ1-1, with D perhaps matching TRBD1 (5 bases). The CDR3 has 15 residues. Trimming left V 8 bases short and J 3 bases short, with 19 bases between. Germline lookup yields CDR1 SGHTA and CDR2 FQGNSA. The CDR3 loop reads CASLGLGREDTEAFF. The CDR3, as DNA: TGTGCCAGCCTGGGGCTGGGGCGGGAGGACACTGAAGCTTTCTTT.

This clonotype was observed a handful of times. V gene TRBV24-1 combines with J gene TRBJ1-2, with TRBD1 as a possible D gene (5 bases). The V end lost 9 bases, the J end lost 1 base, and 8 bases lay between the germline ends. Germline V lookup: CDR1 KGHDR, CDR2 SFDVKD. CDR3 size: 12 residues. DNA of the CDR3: TGTGCCACCCTGGGGGATAACTATGGCTACACCTTC. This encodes CATLGDNYGYTF.

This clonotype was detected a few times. For the CDR3, the DNA is TGTGCCAGCAGCCCCGACAGGAACTCCTATGGCTACACCTTC. It specifies CASSPDRNSYGYTF. The chain is built from TRBV7-9 and TRBJ1-2, with D possibly being TRBD1 (6 bases). Germline CDR1 is SEHNR and CDR2 is FQNEAQ (reference sequence). The CDR3 is 14 amino acids. Trimming pared 5 bases from V and 4 bases from J, leaving 14 bases between. Based on the CDR3 plus reference TRBV7-9 and TRBJ1-2, the full variable domain is DTGVSQNPRHKITKRGQNVTFRCDPISEHNRLYWYRQTLGQGPEFLTYFQNEAQLEKSRLLSDRFSAERPKGSFSTLEIQRTEQGDSAMYLCASSPDRNSYGYTFGSGTRLTVV.

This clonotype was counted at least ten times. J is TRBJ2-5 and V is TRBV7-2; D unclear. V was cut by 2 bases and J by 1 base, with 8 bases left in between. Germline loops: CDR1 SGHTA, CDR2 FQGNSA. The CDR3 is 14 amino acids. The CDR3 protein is CASSLLGSQETQYF. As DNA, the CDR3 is TGTGCCAGCAGCTTACTCGGCAGCCAAGAGACCCAGTACTTC.

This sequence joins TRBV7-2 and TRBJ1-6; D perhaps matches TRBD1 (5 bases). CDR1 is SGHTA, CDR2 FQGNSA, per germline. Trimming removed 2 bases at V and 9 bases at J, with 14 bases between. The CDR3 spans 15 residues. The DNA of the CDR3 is TGTGCCAGCAGCTTATTGCAGGGTGATAGTTCACCCCTCCACTTT. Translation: CASSLLQGDSSPLHF.

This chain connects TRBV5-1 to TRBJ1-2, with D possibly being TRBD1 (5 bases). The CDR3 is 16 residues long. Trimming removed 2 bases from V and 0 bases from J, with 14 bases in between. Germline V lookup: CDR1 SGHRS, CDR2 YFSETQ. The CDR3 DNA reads TGCGCCAGCAGCTTCGGATCAGGGACTACTAACTATGGCTACACCTTC. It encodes CASSFGSGTTNYGYTF.

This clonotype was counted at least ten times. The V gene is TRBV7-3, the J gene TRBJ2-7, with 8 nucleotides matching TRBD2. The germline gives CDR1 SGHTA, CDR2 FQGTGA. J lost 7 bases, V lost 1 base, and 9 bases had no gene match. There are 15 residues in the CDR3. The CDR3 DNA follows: TGTGCCAGCAGCTTAAGAATGGCGGCGGGAGGTGAGCAGTACTTC. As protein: CASSLRMAAGGEQYF.

CDR3 loop: CASSMGGAAKNIQYF. CDR3 DNA: TGTGCCAGCAGCATGGGGGGAGCGGCCAAAAACATTCAGTACTTC. This chain links TRBV5-8 with TRBJ2-4; tentatively, D is TRBD2 (6 bases). The V end lost 4 bases, the J end lost 1 base, and 12 bases lay between the germline ends. The CDR3 has 15 amino acids. Germline lookup yields CDR1 SGHTS and CDR2 YDEGEE.

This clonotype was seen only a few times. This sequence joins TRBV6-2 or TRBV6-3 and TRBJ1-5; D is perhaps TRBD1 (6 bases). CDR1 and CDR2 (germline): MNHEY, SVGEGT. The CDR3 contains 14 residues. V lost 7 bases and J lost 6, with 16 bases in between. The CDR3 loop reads CASTIQGRGQPQHF. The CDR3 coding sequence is TGTGCCAGCACCATACAGGGCAGGGGTCAGCCCCAGCATTTT.

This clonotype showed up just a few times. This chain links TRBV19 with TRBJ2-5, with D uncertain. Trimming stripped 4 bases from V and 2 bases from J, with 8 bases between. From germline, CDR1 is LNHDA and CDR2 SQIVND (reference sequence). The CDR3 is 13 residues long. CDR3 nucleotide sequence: TGTGCCAGTAGTAATGCAGTACAAGAGACCCAGTACTTC. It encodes CASSNAVQETQYF.

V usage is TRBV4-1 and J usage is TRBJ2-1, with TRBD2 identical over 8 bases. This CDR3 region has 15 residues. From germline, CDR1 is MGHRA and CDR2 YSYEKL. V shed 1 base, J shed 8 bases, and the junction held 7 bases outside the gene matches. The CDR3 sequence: CASSQVSGRVHEQFF. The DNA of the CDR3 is TGCGCCAGCAGCCAAGTCTCCGGGAGGGTCCATGAGCAGTTCTTC.

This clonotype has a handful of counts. The CDR3 reads CASSPVGQRQETQYF. The CDR3 bases are TGCGCCAGCAGTCCTGTGGGACAGAGACAAGAGACCCAGTACTTC. The J gene is TRBJ2-5, the V gene TRBV5-1; 7 bases line up with TRBD1. V gave up 5 bases and J gave up 2 bases; unmatched junction bases: 9. CDR1 SGHRS and CDR2 YFSETQ come from the germline V gene. This CDR3 spans 15 amino acids. Full variable domain (missing parts from reference TRBV5-1 and TRBJ2-5): KAGVTQTPRYLIKTRGQQVTLSCSPISGHRSVSWYQQTPGQGLQFLFEYFSETQRNKGNFPGRFSGRQFSNSRSEMNVSTLELGDSALYLCASSPVGQRQETQYFGPGTRLLVL.

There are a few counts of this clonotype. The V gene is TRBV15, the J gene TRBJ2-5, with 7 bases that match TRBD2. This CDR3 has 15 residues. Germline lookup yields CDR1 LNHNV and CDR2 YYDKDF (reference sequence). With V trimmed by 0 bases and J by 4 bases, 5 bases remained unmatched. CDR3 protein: CATSRESGNAETQYF. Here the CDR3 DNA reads TGTGCCACCAGCAGAGAGAGCGGGAATGCAGAGACCCAGTACTTC.

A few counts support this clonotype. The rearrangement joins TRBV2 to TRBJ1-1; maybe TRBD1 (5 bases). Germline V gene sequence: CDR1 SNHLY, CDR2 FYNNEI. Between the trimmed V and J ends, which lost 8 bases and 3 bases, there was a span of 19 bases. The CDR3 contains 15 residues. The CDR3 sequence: CASHLIRGGDTEAFF. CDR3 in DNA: TGTGCCAGCCACCTCATTCGGGGGGGAGACACTGAAGCTTTCTTT.

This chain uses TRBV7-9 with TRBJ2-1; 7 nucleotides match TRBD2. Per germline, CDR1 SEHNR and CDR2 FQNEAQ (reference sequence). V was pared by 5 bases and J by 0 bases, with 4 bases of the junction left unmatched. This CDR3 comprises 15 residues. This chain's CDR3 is CASSLRLASYNEQFF. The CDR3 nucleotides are TGTGCCAGCAGCCTAAGACTAGCCTCCTACAATGAGCAGTTCTTC.

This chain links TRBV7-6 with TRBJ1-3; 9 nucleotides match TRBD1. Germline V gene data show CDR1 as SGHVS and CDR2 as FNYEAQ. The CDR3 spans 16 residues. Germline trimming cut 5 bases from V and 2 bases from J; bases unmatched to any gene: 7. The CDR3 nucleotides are TGTGCCAGCAGCCGGGGGACAGGGCGTACTGGAAACACCATATATTTT. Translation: CASSRGTGRTGNTIYF.

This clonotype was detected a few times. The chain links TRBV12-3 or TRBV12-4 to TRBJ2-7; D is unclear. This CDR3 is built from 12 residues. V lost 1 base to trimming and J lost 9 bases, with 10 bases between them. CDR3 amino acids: CASSLGWSRQYV. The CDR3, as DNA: TGTGCCAGCAGTTTAGGCTGGAGTCGGCAGTACGTC.

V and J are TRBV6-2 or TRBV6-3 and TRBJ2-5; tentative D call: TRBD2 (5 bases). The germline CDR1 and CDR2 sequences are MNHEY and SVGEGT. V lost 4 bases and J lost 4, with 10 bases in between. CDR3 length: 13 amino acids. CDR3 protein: CASSLVAPETQYF. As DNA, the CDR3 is TGTGCCAGCAGTTTAGTAGCGCCAGAGACCCAGTACTTC.

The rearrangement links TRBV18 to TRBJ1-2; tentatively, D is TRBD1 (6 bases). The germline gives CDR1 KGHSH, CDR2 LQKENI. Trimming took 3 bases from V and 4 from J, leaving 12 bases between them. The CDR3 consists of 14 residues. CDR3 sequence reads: CASSPAGEVYGYTF. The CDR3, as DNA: TGTGCCAGCTCACCGGCAGGGGAGGTCTATGGCTACACCTTC.

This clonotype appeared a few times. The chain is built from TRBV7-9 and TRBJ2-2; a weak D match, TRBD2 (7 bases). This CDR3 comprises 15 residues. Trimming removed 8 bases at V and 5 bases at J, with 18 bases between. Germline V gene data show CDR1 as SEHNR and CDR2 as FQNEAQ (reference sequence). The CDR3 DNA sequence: TGTGCCAGCCTAGGGGGGGCCGGTTGGACCGGGGAGCTGTTTTTT. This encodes CASLGGAGWTGELFF.

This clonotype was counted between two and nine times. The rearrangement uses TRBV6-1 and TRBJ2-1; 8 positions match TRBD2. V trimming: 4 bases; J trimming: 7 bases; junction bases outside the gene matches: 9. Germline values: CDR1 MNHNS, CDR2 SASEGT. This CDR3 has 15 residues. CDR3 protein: CASSGFSGRRNEQFF. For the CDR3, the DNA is TGTGCCAGCAGTGGCTTCAGCGGGAGAAGGAATGAGCAGTTCTTC.